One and the same sample provided the 5 T cell receptor beta chains below, sequenced in a study of shared clonotypes between healthy human individuals. The protocol was immunoSEQ multiplex PCR, while the TCRdb copy is restricted to in-frame clones and leaves out a portion. The table has over 1.4 million clones, more than 95% seen once; the top ten hold roughly 1.2%. The sample was naive CD4+ T cells sorted from blood. Subset indicated: CD45RA+ positively selected. These receptors came from a man aged 30 to 45 in good health.

This chain links TRBV5-1 with TRBJ2-3, with D unresolved. This CDR3 contains 14 residues. Germline V gene data show CDR1 as SGHRS and CDR2 as YFSETQ. V was cut by 5 bases and J by 2 bases, with 12 bases left in between. The CDR3 region has the DNA TGCGCCAGCAGTCCCGAAGCGCCCACAGATACGCAGTATTTT. Protein: CASSPEAPTDTQYF. Supplemented by reference TRBV5-1 and TRBJ2-3, the full variable domain reads KAGVTQTPRYLIKTRGQQVTLSCSPISGHRSVSWYQQTPGQGLQFLFEYFSETQRNKGNFPGRFSGRQFSNSRSEMNVSTLELGDSALYLCASSPEAPTDTQYFGPGTRLTVL.

The chain recombines TRBV19 with TRBJ1-4; D remains unclear. The germline V gene has CDR1 LNHDA and CDR2 SQIVND (reference sequence). CDR3 size: 16 residues. V was trimmed by 5 bases and J by 0 bases, leaving 13 bases between them. Written as DNA, the CDR3 is TGTGCCAGTAGTCCCCATATAGGGTCAACTAATGAAAAACTGTTTTTT. It encodes CASSPHIGSTNEKLFF.

The CDR3 is CASSPNPGLVSYNEQFF. The CDR3 DNA sequence: TGTGCCAGCAGCCCCAATCCCGGACTAGTCTCCTACAATGAGCAGTTCTTC. The V call is TRBV7-9, the J call TRBJ2-1, with 7 bases matching TRBD2. V trimming: 5 bases; J trimming: 0 bases; junction bases outside the gene matches: 10. The length of the CDR3 is 17 residues. In germline, CDR1 is SEHNR, CDR2 FQNEAQ (reference sequence).

V and J are TRBV2 and TRBJ2-3; TRBD1 is a possible D gene (8 bases). Trimming took 6 bases from V and 5 from J, leaving 12 bases between them. The V gene's germline CDR1 is SNHLY and CDR2 FYNNEI. The length of the CDR3 is 13 residues. The CDR3 DNA sequence: TGTGCCAGCAGACAGGGGGGGCAAGATACGCAGTATTTT. Amino acid sequence: CASRQGGQDTQYF.

This clone was counted a single time. The V and J genes are TRBV10-3 and TRBJ2-5; no firm D call. V lost 3 bases, J lost 3 bases, and 14 bases lay in between. The germline CDR1 and CDR2 sequences are ENHRY and SYGVKD. CDR3 length equals 15 residues. CDR3 sequence (DNA): TGTGCCATCAGTGAAGAGGCAGCAGGTGAAGAGACCCAGTACTTC. Amino acids: CAISEEAAGEETQYF.